Only a few counts were recorded for the clone carrying this T cell receptor beta chain. Its antigen remains unknown. TCRdb reanalysed the 5' RACE reads using MiXCR and keeps one entry per CDR3 protein. The repertoire holds 50,000 to 75,000 distinct CDR3 sequences, with under 25% as singletons. Memory CD4+ cells were defined as CD4+CD45RO+CD25-. The study's findings and limits: Greatest tumor Treg TCR overlap was with tumor naive CD4+ cells.

The ends lost 3 bases at V and 5 bases at J; junction bases unmatched: 6. This CDR3 comprises 15 residues. Per the germline V gene, CDR1 is SGHRS and CDR2 is YFSETQ. This chain uses TRBV5-1 with TRBJ1-1, with TRBD1 identical over 11 bases. The sequenced sample consisted of memory CD4+ T cells sorted from a lymph node. Subset: memory CD4+ T cells, CD4+CD45RO+CD25-. The receptor was derived from a female donor with breast cancer. CDR3 residues: CASSYQGTGGTEAFF. Here the CDR3 DNA reads TGCGCCAGCAGCTATCAAGGGACAGGGGGGACTGAAGCTTTCTTT.